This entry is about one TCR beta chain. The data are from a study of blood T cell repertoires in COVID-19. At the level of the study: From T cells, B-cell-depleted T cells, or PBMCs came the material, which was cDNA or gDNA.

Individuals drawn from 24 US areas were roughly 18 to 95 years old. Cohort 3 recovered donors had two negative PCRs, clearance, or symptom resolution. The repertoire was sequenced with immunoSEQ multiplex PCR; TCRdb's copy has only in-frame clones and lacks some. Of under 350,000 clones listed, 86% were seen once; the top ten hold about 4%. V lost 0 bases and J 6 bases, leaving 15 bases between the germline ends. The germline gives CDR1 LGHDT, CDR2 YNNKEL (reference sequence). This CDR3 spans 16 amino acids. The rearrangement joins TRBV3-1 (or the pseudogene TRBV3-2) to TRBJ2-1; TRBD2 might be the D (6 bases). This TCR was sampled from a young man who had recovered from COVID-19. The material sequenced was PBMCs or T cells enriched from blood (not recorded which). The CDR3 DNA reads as TGTGCCAGCAGCCAAGATCCGGGGGTCAATGGCAATGAGCAGTTCTTC. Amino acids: CASSQDPGVNGNEQFF.